This T cell receptor beta chain is from a study of blood T cell repertoires in COVID-19. As for the study in general: The United States, Italy and Spain were the sources of the acute and convalescent COVID-19 samples. Sources were T cells, B-cell-depleted T cells, or PBMCs; the material itself was cDNA or gDNA.

In the source study's methods: From reference gene primer amplification, estimates of nucleated cell counts were derived. Repertoires were generated with immunoSEQ multiplex PCR, while TCRdb's copy carries only in-frame clones and drops some. V and J calls plus clone size are reproduced from that table; the DNA served to infer D and trimming. Of about 100,000 clones in the sample, roughly 90% were seen once. The table lists this clone with a count of one. The germline V gene has CDR1 MDHEN and CDR2 SYDVKM. The CDR3 sequence is 18 residues long. The V gene end was trimmed by 2 bases and the J gene end by 7 bases; junction bases not matched to a gene: 17.

V usage is TRBV28 and J usage is TRBJ2-1, with 7 bases fitting TRBD2. The sequencing input was peripheral blood. This TCR came from a human donor in a cohort sampled during active COVID-19. CDR3 sequence: CASSLNHELLAGRNEQFF. Here the CDR3 DNA reads TGTGCCAGCAGTTTAAATCACGAGTTGTTAGCGGGCAGAAATGAGCAGTTCTTC. Full variable domain (missing parts from reference TRBV28 and TRBJ2-1): DVKVTQSSRYLVKRTGEKVFLECVQDMDHENMFWYRQDPGLGLRLIYFSYDVKMKEKGDIPEGYSVSREKKERFSLILESASTNQTSMYLCASSLNHELLAGRNEQFFGPGTRLTVL.